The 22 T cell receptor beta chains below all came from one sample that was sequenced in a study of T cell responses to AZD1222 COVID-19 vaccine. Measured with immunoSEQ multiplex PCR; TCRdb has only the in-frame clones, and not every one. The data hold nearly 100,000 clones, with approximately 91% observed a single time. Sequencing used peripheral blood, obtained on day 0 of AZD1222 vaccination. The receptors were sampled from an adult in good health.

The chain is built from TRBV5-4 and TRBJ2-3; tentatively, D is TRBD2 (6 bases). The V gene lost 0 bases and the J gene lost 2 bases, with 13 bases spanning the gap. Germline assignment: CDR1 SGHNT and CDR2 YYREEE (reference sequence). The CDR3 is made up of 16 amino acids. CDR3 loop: CASSLATRRVTDTQYF. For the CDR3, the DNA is TGTGCCAGCAGCTTGGCGACTAGAAGGGTCACAGATACGCAGTATTTT.

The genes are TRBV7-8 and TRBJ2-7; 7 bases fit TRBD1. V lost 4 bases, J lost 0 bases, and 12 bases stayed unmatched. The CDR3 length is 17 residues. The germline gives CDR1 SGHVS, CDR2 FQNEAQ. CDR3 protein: CASSSGRGSQSSYEQYF. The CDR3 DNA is TGTGCCAGCAGCTCTGGCAGGGGGTCCCAAAGCTCCTACGAGCAGTACTTC.

For the CDR3, the DNA is TGTGCCAGCTCACCATTTAGGACAGGGAACACTGAAGCTTTCTTT. Its translation: CASSPFRTGNTEAFF. The rearrangement joins TRBV18 to TRBJ1-1, with TRBD1 matching 7 bases. V was pared by 2 bases and J by 1 base, with 4 bases of the junction left unmatched. The CDR3 is made up of 15 amino acids. The germline V gene has CDR1 KGHSH and CDR2 LQKENI.

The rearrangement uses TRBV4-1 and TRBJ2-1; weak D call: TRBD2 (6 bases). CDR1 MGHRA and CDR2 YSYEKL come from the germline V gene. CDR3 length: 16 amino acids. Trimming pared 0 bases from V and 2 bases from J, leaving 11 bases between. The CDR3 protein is CASSQDWERAYNEQFF. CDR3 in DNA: TGCGCCAGCAGCCAAGATTGGGAGCGGGCCTACAATGAGCAGTTCTTC.

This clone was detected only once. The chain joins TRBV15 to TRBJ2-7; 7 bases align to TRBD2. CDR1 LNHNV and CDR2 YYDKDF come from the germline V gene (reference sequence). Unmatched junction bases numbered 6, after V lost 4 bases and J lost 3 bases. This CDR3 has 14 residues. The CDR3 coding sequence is TGTGCCACCAGCACCCTTCGGACTAGCTACGAGCAGTACTTC. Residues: CATSTLRTSYEQYF. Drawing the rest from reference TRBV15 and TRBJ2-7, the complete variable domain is DAMVIQNPRYQVTQFGKPVTLSCSQTLNHNVMYWYQQKSSQAPKLLFHYYDKDFNNEADTPDNFQSRRPNTSFCFLDIRSPGLGDTAMYLCATSTLRTSYEQYFGPGTRLTVT.

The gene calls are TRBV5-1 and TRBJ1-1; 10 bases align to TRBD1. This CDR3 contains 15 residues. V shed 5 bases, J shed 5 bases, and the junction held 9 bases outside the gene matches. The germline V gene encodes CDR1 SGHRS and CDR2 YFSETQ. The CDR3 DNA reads TGCGCCAGCAGGAATAGGACAGGGGGTGGAACTGAAGCTTTCTTT. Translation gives CASRNRTGGGTEAFF.

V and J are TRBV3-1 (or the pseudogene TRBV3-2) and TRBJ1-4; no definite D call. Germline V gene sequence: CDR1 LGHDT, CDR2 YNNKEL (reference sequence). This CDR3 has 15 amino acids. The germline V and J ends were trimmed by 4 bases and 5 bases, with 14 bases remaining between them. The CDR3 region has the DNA TGTGCCAGCAGCCCACGCCCAAACTTAAATGAAAAACTGTTTTTT. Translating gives CASSPRPNLNEKLFF.

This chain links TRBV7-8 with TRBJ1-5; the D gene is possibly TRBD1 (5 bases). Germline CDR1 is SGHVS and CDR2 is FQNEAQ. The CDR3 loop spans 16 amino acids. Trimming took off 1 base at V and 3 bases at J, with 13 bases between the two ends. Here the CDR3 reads CASSLDADIVNQPQHF. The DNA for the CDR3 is TGTGCCAGCAGCTTAGATGCGGACATTGTCAATCAGCCCCAGCATTTT.

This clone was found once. Written as DNA, the CDR3 is TGTGCCAGCGCCCAGGGGGGAGACACTGAAGCTTTCTTT. This sequence encodes CASAQGGDTEAFF. The chain carries TRBV18 and TRBJ1-1, with TRBD1 identical over 7 bases. The CDR3 spans 13 residues. J gave up 3 bases and V 8 bases, and 6 bases lay outside the gene matches. Germline V gene data show CDR1 as KGHSH and CDR2 as LQKENI.

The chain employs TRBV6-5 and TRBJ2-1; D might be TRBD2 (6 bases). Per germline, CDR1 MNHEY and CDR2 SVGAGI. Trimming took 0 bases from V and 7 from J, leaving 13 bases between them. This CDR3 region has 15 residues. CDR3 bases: TGTGCCAGCAGTTACTCCGCGGGGCGCCAAAATGAGCAGTTCTTC. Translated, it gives CASSYSAGRQNEQFF.

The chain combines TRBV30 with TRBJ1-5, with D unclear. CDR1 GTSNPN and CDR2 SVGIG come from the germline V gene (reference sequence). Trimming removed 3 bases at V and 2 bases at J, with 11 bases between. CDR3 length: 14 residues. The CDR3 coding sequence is TGTGCCTGGAGCCCTGGGAGGGGCAATCAGCCCCAGCATTTT. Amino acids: CAWSPGRGNQPQHF.

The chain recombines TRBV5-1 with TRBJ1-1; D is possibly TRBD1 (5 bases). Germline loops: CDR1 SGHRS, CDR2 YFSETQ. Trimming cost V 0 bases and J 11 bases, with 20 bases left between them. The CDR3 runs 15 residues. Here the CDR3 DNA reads TGCGCCAGCAGCTTGGGGGGGACGGCCCTAGCCAACGCTTTCTTT. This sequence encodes CASSLGGTALANAFF.

The CDR3 here is CAISARGDTIYF. CDR3 sequence (DNA): TGTGCCATCAGTGCCAGGGGAGACACCATATATTTT. The chain links TRBV10-3 to TRBJ1-3, with D possibly TRBD1 on 6 matching bases. From germline, CDR1 is ENHRY and CDR2 SYGVKD. This CDR3 comprises 12 residues. The V end was cut by 4 bases, the J end by 8 bases, with 9 bases between.

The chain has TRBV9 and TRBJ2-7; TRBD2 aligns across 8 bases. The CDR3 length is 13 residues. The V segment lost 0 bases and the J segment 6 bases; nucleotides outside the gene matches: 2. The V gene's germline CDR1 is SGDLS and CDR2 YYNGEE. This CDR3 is CASSVVSGGEQYF. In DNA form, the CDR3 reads TGTGCCAGCAGCGTAGTGAGCGGGGGCGAGCAGTACTTC.

This chain's CDR3 is CASSLAGREETQYF. As DNA, the CDR3 is TGCGCCAGCAGCTTGGCAGGCAGGGAAGAGACCCAGTACTTC. The chain employs TRBV5-1 and TRBJ2-5; D is perhaps TRBD1 (5 bases). The CDR3 covers 14 residues. The germline V gene encodes CDR1 SGHRS and CDR2 YFSETQ. Deletions cut 0 bases from V and 3 bases from J, with 9 bases between.

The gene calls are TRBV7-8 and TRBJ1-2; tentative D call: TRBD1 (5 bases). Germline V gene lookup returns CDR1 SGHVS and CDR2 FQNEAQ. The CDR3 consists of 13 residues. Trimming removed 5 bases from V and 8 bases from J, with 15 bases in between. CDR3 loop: CASSPDSPGGYTF. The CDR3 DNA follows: TGTGCCAGCAGCCCTGACAGTCCCGGGGGCTACACCTTC.

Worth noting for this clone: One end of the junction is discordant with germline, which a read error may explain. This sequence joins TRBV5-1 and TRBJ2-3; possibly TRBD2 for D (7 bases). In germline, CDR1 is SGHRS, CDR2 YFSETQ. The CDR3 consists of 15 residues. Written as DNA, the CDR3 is TGCGCCCGCAGCCAGGGAGGGGGGGGCGAAAATACGCAGTATTTT. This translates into CARSQGGGGENTQYF.

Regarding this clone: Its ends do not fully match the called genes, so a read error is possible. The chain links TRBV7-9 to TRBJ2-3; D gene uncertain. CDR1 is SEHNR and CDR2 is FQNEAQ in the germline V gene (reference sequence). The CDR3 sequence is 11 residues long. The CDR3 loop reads CASSLADTQYF. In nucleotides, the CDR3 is TGTGCCAGCAGCCTAGCAGATACGCAGTATTTT.

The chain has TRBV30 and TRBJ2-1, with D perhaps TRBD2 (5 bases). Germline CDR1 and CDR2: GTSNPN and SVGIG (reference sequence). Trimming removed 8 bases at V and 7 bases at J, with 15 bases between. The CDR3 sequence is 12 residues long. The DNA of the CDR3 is TGTGCCCAAGCCCGGGCGGGTAATGAGCAGTTCTTC. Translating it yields CAQARAGNEQFF. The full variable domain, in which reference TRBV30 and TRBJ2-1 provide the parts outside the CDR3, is SQTIHQWPATLVQPVGSPLSLECTVEGTSNPNLYWYRQAAGRGLQLLFYSVGIGQISSEVPQNLSASRPQDRQFILSSKKLLLSDSGFYLCAQARAGNEQFFGPGTRLTVL.

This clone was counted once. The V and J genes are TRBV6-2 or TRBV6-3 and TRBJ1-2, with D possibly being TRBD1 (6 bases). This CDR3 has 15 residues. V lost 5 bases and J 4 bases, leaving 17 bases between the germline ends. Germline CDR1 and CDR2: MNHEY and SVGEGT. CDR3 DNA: TGTGCCAGCAGTCTCGTCCGGGACACGATCTATGGCTACACCTTC. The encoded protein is CASSLVRDTIYGYTF.

The CDR3 spells CASSLDLVGNTQYF. CDR3 sequence (DNA): TGTGCCAGCAGCTTGGACCTCGTGGGGAATACGCAGTATTTT. The chain links TRBV5-4 to TRBJ2-3; no clear D. Germline loops: CDR1 SGHNT, CDR2 YYREEE (reference sequence). V was pared by 0 bases and J by 7 bases, with 12 bases between. The CDR3 runs to 14 residues.

Written as DNA, the CDR3 is TGTGCCAGCAGGCTCAATCTGCAGTCAGCTGGGGCCAACGTCCTGACTTTC. It codes for CASRLNLQSAGANVLTF. The J gene is TRBJ2-6, the V gene TRBV27; D remains unclear. V dropped 6 bases and J dropped 2 bases, with 17 bases sitting between them. Germline values: CDR1 MNHEY, CDR2 SMNVEV (reference sequence). The CDR3 runs 17 residues.